Presented here are 29 T cell receptor beta chains from one specimen sequenced in a study of shared clonotypes between healthy human individuals. Assay used: immunoSEQ multiplex PCR; TCRdb lists only in-frame clones, some missing. The table shows about 480,000 clones, with 79% occurring only once. Sequenced: PBMCs. These receptors all come from a woman aged 35 to 49 in good health. Some clones in this sample may be carry-over from other donors' samples.

The gene calls are TRBV7-6 and TRBJ1-3; possibly TRBD1 for D (5 bases). This CDR3 contains 15 residues. Trimming removed 7 bases at V and 2 bases at J, with 15 bases between. Germline lookup yields CDR1 SGHVS and CDR2 FNYEAQ. In DNA, the CDR3 is TGTGCCAGCAAAATCGGGCAGGGAGCTGGAAACACCATATATTTT. Encoded protein: CASKIGQGAGNTIYF.

V gene TRBV28 combines with J gene TRBJ2-7; D remains unclear. The CDR3 runs to 16 residues. Trimming removed 7 bases from V and 2 bases from J, with 21 bases in between. Germline V gives CDR1 MDHEN, CDR2 SYDVKM. This CDR3 is CASTSPSPRQAYEQYF. Written as DNA, the CDR3 is TGTGCCAGCACCTCCCCTTCCCCACGGCAGGCCTACGAGCAGTACTTC.

The rearrangement joins TRBV7-2 to TRBJ1-2; D not certain. The ends were cut back, 5 bases at V and 4 bases at J, with 8 bases in the middle. The CDR3 loop spans 12 amino acids. Germline V gene sequence: CDR1 SGHTA, CDR2 FQGNSA. CDR3 coding DNA: TGTGCCAGCAGCCCCCTGAGCTATGGCTACACCTTC. Protein: CASSPLSYGYTF.

The chain is built from TRBV10-3 and TRBJ1-2, with 8 bases fitting TRBD1. The germline V gene encodes CDR1 ENHRY and CDR2 SYGVKD. Trimming at V came to 9 bases and at J to 1 base, leaving 4 bases not matched to a gene. The CDR3 has 13 amino acids. CDR3 residues: CAIRTGLNYGYTF. CDR3 sequence (DNA): TGTGCCATTAGGACAGGGCTTAACTATGGCTACACCTTC.

With respect to this clone: This may be a read error, as it is one base from a much larger clone. The same CDR3 also results from other DNA sequences found in this sample. The chain is built from TRBV10-2 and TRBJ1-5; the match to TRBD1 covers 7 bases. Germline CDR1 reads WSHSY; CDR2 reads SAAADI. With V trimmed by 6 bases and J by 0 bases, 14 bases remained unmatched. The CDR3 is 18 residues long. CDR3 region: CASSETGFELFSNQPQHF. Here the CDR3 DNA reads TGCGCCAGCAGCGAGACAGGGTTCGAATTATTTAGCAATCAGCCCCAGCATTTT.

The V call is TRBV5-1, the J call TRBJ1-2; TRBD1 matches 10 bases. V lost 4 bases and J lost 4; bases outside the gene matches: 7. This CDR3 spans 15 amino acids. In germline, CDR1 is SGHRS, CDR2 YFSETQ. The CDR3 DNA reads TGCGCCAGCAGCACCGGACAGGGGGACGGCTATGGCTACACCTTC. Its protein product is CASSTGQGDGYGYTF.

The rearrangement joins TRBV2 to TRBJ2-4; the D gene is possibly TRBD1 (7 bases). V was pared by 6 bases and J by 0 bases, with 27 bases between. The CDR3 covers 20 residues. Germline CDR1 SNHLY, CDR2 FYNNEI. The CDR3 sequence: CASSDDRVSSDHLAKNIQYF. The CDR3 nucleotides are TGTGCCAGCAGCGACGACAGGGTGTCTAGCGATCACCTAGCCAAAAACATTCAGTACTTC.

This chain connects TRBV7-2 to TRBJ2-5, with D unresolved. The CDR3 is 16 amino acids. Trimming took off 2 bases at V and 0 bases at J, with 13 bases between the two ends. Germline V gives CDR1 SGHTA, CDR2 FQGNSA. Here the CDR3 reads CASSLLPPQYQETQYF. The DNA for the CDR3 is TGTGCCAGCAGCTTACTCCCGCCCCAGTACCAAGAGACCCAGTACTTC.

This chain links TRBV7-3 with TRBJ2-1; 7 bases agree with TRBD2. The CDR3 has 15 residues. J was trimmed by 7 bases and V by 5 bases; bases with no gene match: 11. Germline loops: CDR1 SGHTA, CDR2 FQGTGA. The CDR3 loop reads CASSAGLADVNEQFF. For the CDR3, the DNA is TGTGCCAGCAGCGCCGGGCTAGCGGACGTTAATGAGCAGTTCTTC.

This clone was observed a few times. V and J are TRBV7-9 and TRBJ1-1; the D gene is possibly TRBD1 (6 bases). Germline CDR1 reads SEHNR; CDR2 reads FQNEAQ (reference sequence). The V end lost 5 bases, the J end lost 4 bases, and 11 bases lay between the germline ends. This CDR3 comprises 13 residues. This CDR3 reads CASSPRDITEAFF. The CDR3 nucleotides are TGTGCCAGCAGCCCCCGGGACATCACTGAAGCTTTCTTT.

This rearrangement joins TRBV15 to TRBJ2-1; a possible D gene is TRBD1 (5 bases). Trimming left V 5 bases short and J 7 bases short, with 12 bases between. The length of the CDR3 is 13 residues. Germline CDR1 LNHNV, CDR2 YYDKDF (reference sequence). CDR3 DNA: TGTGCCACCAGCGACAGAGTTTGGAATGAGCAGTTCTTC. Residues: CATSDRVWNEQFF.

J is TRBJ1-2 and V is TRBV28; 9 nucleotides line up with TRBD1. The V segment lost 8 bases and the J segment 2 bases; nucleotides outside the gene matches: 9. From germline, CDR1 is MDHEN and CDR2 SYDVKM. The CDR3 has 15 residues. CDR3 region: CASHTGGPLNYGYTF. As DNA, the CDR3 is TGTGCCAGCCATACAGGGGGCCCCCTCAACTATGGCTACACCTTC.

In its sample, this clone was seen a few times. The chain carries TRBV4-2 and TRBJ2-2; no clear D gene. This CDR3 has 15 amino acids. The germline gives CDR1 LGHNA, CDR2 YNFKEQ. The germline V and J ends were trimmed by 0 bases and 3 bases, with 8 bases remaining between them. The CDR3 reads CASSQEWADTGELFF. CDR3 DNA sequence: TGTGCCAGCAGCCAAGAGTGGGCAGACACCGGGGAGCTGTTTTTT.

This chain links TRBV19 with TRBJ1-2; D remains ambiguous. The CDR3 length is 11 residues. Germline CDR1 is LNHDA and CDR2 is SQIVND (reference sequence). V lost 3 bases and J 6 bases, leaving 5 bases between the germline ends. The CDR3 nucleotides are TGTGCCAGTAGTATCTACCATGGCTACACCTTC. This codes for CASSIYHGYTF.

The chain couples TRBV7-2 to TRBJ1-1, with D possibly TRBD1 on 6 matching bases. Looked up from germline, CDR1 is SGHTA and CDR2 is FQGNSA. CDR3 length equals 15 residues. Between the trimmed V and J ends, which lost 3 bases and 5 bases, there was a span of 16 bases. The DNA for the CDR3 is TGTGCCAGCAGCTTGCCCCGGGGGGCGCGAACTGAAGCTTTCTTT. Translating gives CASSLPRGARTEAFF.

This clone appeared a single time. The V call is TRBV7-2, the J call TRBJ1-1, with D uncertain. Germline V gives CDR1 SGHTA, CDR2 FQGNSA. The V end lost 2 bases, the J end lost 3 bases, and 13 bases lay between the germline ends. This CDR3 spans 15 amino acids. CDR3 sequence: CASSLTGGADTEAFF. Here the CDR3 DNA reads TGTGCCAGCAGCTTAACGGGAGGTGCTGACACTGAAGCTTTCTTT.

The rearrangement joins TRBV11-2 to TRBJ2-7; 8 positions agree with TRBD1. Per germline, CDR1 SGHAT and CDR2 FQNNGV. The V and J ends lost 1 base and 0 bases, in that order; junction bases with no gene match: 2. This CDR3 comprises 15 residues. CDR3 residues: CASSLGQGISYEQYF. Written as DNA, the CDR3 is TGTGCCAGCAGCTTAGGACAGGGGATCTCCTACGAGCAGTACTTC.

The chain is built from TRBV6-6 and TRBJ2-1; tentative D call: TRBD2 (6 bases). CDR1 is MNHNY, CDR2 SVGAGI, per germline (reference sequence). V lost 7 bases and J lost 3, with 13 bases in between. This CDR3 has 14 amino acids. CDR3 in DNA: TGTGCCAGCACCCGGGGGTCGAACTACAATGAGCAGTTCTTC. Encoded protein: CASTRGSNYNEQFF.

V usage is TRBV6-6 and J usage is TRBJ1-2, with D uncertain. Trimming cost V 6 bases and J 2 bases, with 13 bases left between them. CDR3 length equals 14 residues. The germline V gene encodes CDR1 MNHNY and CDR2 SVGAGI (reference sequence). The CDR3: CASSPSSVNYGYTF. The CDR3, as DNA: TGTGCCAGCAGCCCGTCGTCCGTAAACTATGGCTACACCTTC.

The table lists this clone with a few counts. The chain has TRBV7-9 and TRBJ2-7; 12 positions match TRBD2. The V gene's germline CDR1 is SEHNR and CDR2 FQNEAQ (reference sequence). The trim removed 5 bases at V and 3 bases at J, leaving 5 bases unmatched. The CDR3 length is 15 residues. The CDR3 DNA reads as TGTGCCAGCAGCCCTAGGACTAGCGGGAACTACGAGCAGTACTTC. Amino acid sequence: CASSPRTSGNYEQYF.

The chain has TRBV4-1 and TRBJ2-5; 11 bases are shared with TRBD2. Losses at the gene ends were 1 base for V and 1 base for J; bases not matched to a gene: 5. From germline, CDR1 is MGHRA and CDR2 YSYEKL. The CDR3 has 17 amino acids. The DNA of the CDR3 is TGCGCCAGCAGCCAAGGGGGGACTAGCGGCTTCCAAGAGACCCAGTACTTC. Encoded protein: CASSQGGTSGFQETQYF.

The chain uses TRBV6-1 and TRBJ1-4; D possibly corresponds to TRBD1 (5 bases). Trimming removed 2 bases from V and 16 bases from J, with 20 bases in between. Germline loops: CDR1 MNHNS, CDR2 SASEGT. The CDR3 has 14 residues. The CDR3 DNA follows: TGTGCCAGCAGTGAACGGGGGGTGGCACCTGTTGGGTTTTTT. Amino acid sequence: CASSERGVAPVGFF.

The rearrangement links TRBV28 to TRBJ1-2, with D hard to call. Trimming cost V 5 bases and J 10 bases, with 8 bases left between them. The CDR3 is made up of 10 amino acids. CDR1 and CDR2 from the germline V gene are MDHEN and SYDVKM. CDR3 DNA: TGTGCCAGCAGTGCAAGAGACTACACCTTC. Its protein is CASSARDYTF.

This clone was counted once. The rearrangement joins TRBV6-1 to TRBJ1-2; 7 nucleotides match TRBD1. The CDR3 has 14 residues. V gave up 1 base and J gave up 4 bases; unmatched junction bases: 3. Germline V lookup: CDR1 MNHNS, CDR2 SASEGT. DNA for the CDR3: TGTGCCAGCAGTGAAGTGAGGGGGCCCTATGGCTACACCTTC. It is translated as CASSEVRGPYGYTF.

This rearrangement joins TRBV30 to TRBJ1-5, with a tentative D call TRBD1 (5 bases). Germline V gene lookup returns CDR1 GTSNPN and CDR2 SVGIG (reference sequence). The CDR3 runs 14 residues. V lost 0 bases, J lost 4 bases, and 10 bases lay in between. The CDR3 bases are TGTGCCTGGAGTGTCCCAGGGTGGAATCAGCCCCAGCATTTT. This gives the protein CAWSVPGWNQPQHF.

This chain joins TRBV7-2 and TRBJ2-1; D is tentatively TRBD1 or TRBD2 (5 bases each). CDR3 length: 13 residues. Germline loops: CDR1 SGHTA, CDR2 FQGNSA. V shed 6 bases and J shed 6 bases, with 12 bases lying between them. The CDR3 spells CASRPTGLNEQFF. Written as DNA, the CDR3 is TGTGCCAGCAGACCCACGGGGCTCAATGAGCAGTTCTTC.

This chain joins TRBV10-2 and TRBJ2-7; tentative D call: TRBD2 (5 bases). There are 13 residues in the CDR3. Germline V gene lookup returns CDR1 WSHSY and CDR2 SAAADI. The V and J ends lost 2 bases and 2 bases respectively, with 7 bases between them. CDR3 region: CASSEGETYEQYF. The CDR3 coding sequence is TGCGCCAGCAGTGAGGGGGAGACCTACGAGCAGTACTTC.

V and J are TRBV7-7 and TRBJ1-1; tentatively, D is TRBD1 (5 bases). Deletions cut 7 bases from V and 0 bases from J, with 18 bases between. CDR3 length: 16 residues. CDR1 is SSHAT, CDR2 FNYEAQ, per germline (reference sequence). The CDR3 loop is CASTLGSRGMNTEAFF. The CDR3 nucleotides read TGTGCCAGCACCCTAGGTTCGCGGGGGATGAACACTGAAGCTTTCTTT.

CDR3: CASSQGTARTSGESTDTQYF. For the CDR3, the DNA is TGTGCCAGCTCACAAGGGACGGCTAGGACTAGCGGTGAGAGCACAGATACGCAGTATTTT. V and J are TRBV18 and TRBJ2-3; TRBD2 aligns across 10 bases. Germline CDR1 KGHSH, CDR2 LQKENI. Trimming cost V 4 bases and J 0 bases; bases outside gene matches: 16. The CDR3 runs to 20 residues. The variable domain in full, completed from reference TRBV18 and TRBJ2-3, reads NAGVMQNPRHLVRRRGQEARLRCSPMKGHSHVYWYRQLPEEGLKFMVYLQKENIIDESGMPKERFSAEFPKEGPSILRIQQVVRGDSAAYFCASSQGTARTSGESTDTQYFGPGTRLTVL.